This TCR beta chain derives from a study of blood T cell repertoires in COVID-19. Overall study context: Samples came from the United States, Italy and Spain, spanning acute and convalescent COVID-19. PBMCs, B-cell-depleted T cells, or T cells provided the cDNA or gDNA that made up the material.

CDR3 length: 13 amino acids. Trimming took 6 bases from V and 4 from J, leaving 12 bases between them. In the original processing: From reference gene primer amplification, estimates of nucleated cell counts were derived. The protocol was immunoSEQ multiplex PCR, while the TCRdb copy is restricted to in-frame clones and leaves out a portion. V, J and clone size are taken as reported in that table, and D and trimming were inferred from the DNA itself. The table records a few hundred thousand clones, about four fifths of them present only once. Concerning this clone itself: Other DNA sequences in the same sample also yield this CDR3.

Source material: peripheral blood. V usage is TRBV12-3 or TRBV12-4 and J usage is TRBJ1-2; TRBD1 is a possible D gene (6 bases). The TCR sequence derives from a young man who had recovered from COVID-19. DNA for the CDR3: TGTGCCAGCAGCCCTACAGGGATCTATGGCTACACCTTC. Protein product: CASSPTGIYGYTF.